A selection of T cell receptor beta chains follows, all from one sample in a study of identical twins. TCRdb passed the 5' RACE reads through MiXCR, listing each CDR3 protein once. The sample gives fewer than 500,000 distinct CDR3 sequences, 13% to 15% of which show up once; approximately 1% is in the top ten. This same sample was also taken into another study, of yellow fever vaccine responses in identical twins.

Material for sequencing was CD4+ T cells sorted from blood. All receptors derive from a woman aged 18-29 years in good health. Each CDR3 is given with its conserved first and last residue. The D gene is left open where the match is weak. The size entry is marked missing in some rows and otherwise reads once, few, many or a size class.

>TRBV27|many|TRBJ2-1|-
TGTGCCAGCAGTTTACAGCCAGAGTACAATGAGCAGTTCTTC
CASSLQPEYNEQFF
>TRBV6-1|-|TRBJ2-3|-
TGTGCCACTCTAAGAGGGGGGAACACAGATACGCAGTATTTT
CATLRGGNTDTQYF
>TRBV18|few|TRBJ2-2|-
TGTGCCAGCTCACCACAGGAAACGAACACCGGGGAGCTGTTTTTT
CASSPQETNTGELFF
>TRBV2|-|TRBJ1-5|-
TGTGCCAGCGGGATCAGGGAAGATCAGCCCCAGCATTTT
CASGIREDQPQHF
>TRBV12-3/TRBV12-4|many|TRBJ1-1|-
TGTGCCAGCATTTGGCGGGAGAACACTGAAGCTTTCTTT
CASIWRENTEAFF
>TRBV11-2|-|TRBJ1-2|-
TGTGCCAGCAGCACGCAGGGTTCCAGCTATGGCTACACCTTC
CASSTQGSSYGYTF
>TRBV4-3|few|TRBJ1-2|-
TGCGCCAGCAGCCAAGAGCCCGCAGGGCTACTGGGCTACACCTTC
CASSQEPAGLLGYTF
>TRBV6-2/TRBV6-3|many|TRBJ2-3|TRBD1
TGTGCCAGCAGGCGGACAGGGAGGACAGATACGCAGTATTTT
CASRRTGRTDTQYF
>TRBV7-6|once|TRBJ2-1|TRBD2
TGTGCCAGCAGCTTATTCGGCGGGAGAGGCGACGATGAGCAGTTCTTC
CASSLFGGRGDDEQFF
>TRBV20-1|few|TRBJ2-1|TRBD2
TGCAGTGCTAGAAGCGCGGGGGCCTACAATGAGCAGTTCTTC
CSARSAGAYNEQFF
>TRBV7-9|few|TRBJ2-2|TRBD2
TGTGCCAGCAGCTTAACTAGCGTCACCGGGGAGCTGTTTTTT
CASSLTSVTGELFF